The 26 T cell receptor beta chains presented below share a single source sample, sequenced in a study of cytomegalovirus exposure and HLA in healthy donors. 13 Jbeta primers and 60 Vbeta primers were used for the PCR. Clones were read by immunoSEQ multiplex PCR, and TCRdb kept only the in-frame ones, dropping some. This table has roughly 200,000 clones, around 86% appearing once. The source material was PBMCs. These TCRs come from a man over 45 in good health and CMV-seronegative.

This clone was recorded only once. The chain combines TRBV27 with TRBJ2-3; a weak D match, TRBD1 (5 bases). The germline gives CDR1 MNHEY, CDR2 SMNVEV (reference sequence). The length of the CDR3 is 14 residues. V lost 1 base and J 5 bases, leaving 10 bases between the germline ends. CDR3 amino acids: CASSLLKGLDTQYF. Written as DNA, the CDR3 is TGTGCCAGCAGTTTATTAAAGGGGTTAGATACGCAGTATTTT.

The chain carries TRBV9 and TRBJ2-2; D is perhaps TRBD2 (5 bases). The germline V gene encodes CDR1 SGDLS and CDR2 YYNGEE. Trimming left V 0 bases short and J 6 bases short, with 12 bases between. The CDR3 consists of 15 residues. CDR3 protein: CASSVAGDGAGELFF. The CDR3, as DNA: TGTGCCAGCAGCGTAGCCGGGGATGGGGCCGGGGAGCTGTTTTTT. Supplemented by reference TRBV9 and TRBJ2-2, the full variable domain reads DSGVTQTPKHLITATGQRVTLRCSPRSGDLSVYWYQQSLDQGLQFLIQYYNGEERAKGNILERFSAQQFPDLHSELNLSSLELGDSALYFCASSVAGDGAGELFFGEGSRLTVL.

This chain uses TRBV6-6 with TRBJ1-2; D gene ambiguous. Per germline, CDR1 MNHNY and CDR2 SVGAGI (reference sequence). Trimming pared 2 bases from V and 4 bases from J, leaving 14 bases between. The CDR3 loop spans 15 amino acids. For the CDR3, the DNA is TGTGCCAGCAGTTACCCAGACCGGGAGTCCTATGGCTACACCTTC. Translated: CASSYPDRESYGYTF.

V usage is TRBV11-2 and J usage is TRBJ1-1; TRBD1 agrees at 7 bases. CDR1 is SGHAT and CDR2 is FQNNGV in the germline V gene. J lost 5 bases, V lost 5 bases, and 17 bases had no gene match. The CDR3 is 17 amino acids. CDR3 loop: CASSVLIGGSGRTEAFF. The CDR3 DNA reads TGTGCCAGCAGCGTCCTCATAGGGGGCTCGGGGAGGACTGAAGCTTTCTTT.

This clone was seen only once. The rearrangement uses TRBV2 and TRBJ1-1; D unclear. There are 15 residues in the CDR3. CDR1 is SNHLY, CDR2 FYNNEI, per germline. V lost 7 bases, J lost 0 bases, and 15 bases lay in between. CDR3 in amino acids: CASKLEGRMNTEAFF. For the CDR3, the DNA is TGTGCCAGCAAATTGGAGGGTCGTATGAACACTGAAGCTTTCTTT.

The V gene is TRBV9, the J gene TRBJ2-5; D might be TRBD1 (6 bases). Between the trimmed V and J ends, which lost 0 bases and 7 bases, there was a span of 16 bases. This CDR3 has 15 residues. Germline V gene data show CDR1 as SGDLS and CDR2 as YYNGEE. The CDR3 sequence: CASSVDSGATWTQYF. CDR3 DNA sequence: TGTGCCAGCAGCGTAGATTCAGGGGCGACGTGGACCCAGTACTTC.

V usage is TRBV27 and J usage is TRBJ2-1; D remains unclear. CDR3 length: 15 residues. V was cut by 4 bases and J by 3 bases, with 13 bases left in between. The germline CDR1 and CDR2 sequences are MNHEY and SMNVEV (reference sequence). CDR3 nucleotides: TGTGCCAGCAGTTCCCCCCTGGGCCACTACAATGAGCAGTTCTTC. This translates into CASSSPLGHYNEQFF.

The chain carries TRBV19 and TRBJ2-2; TRBD2 aligns across 14 bases. V shed 4 bases and J 4 bases; nucleotides not matched to a gene: 5. Germline assignment: CDR1 LNHDA and CDR2 SQIVND (reference sequence). This CDR3 has 17 amino acids. The CDR3 DNA sequence: TGTGCCAGTAGTAAGGGACTAGCGGGAGAAGTCACCGGGGAGCTGTTTTTT. It translates to CASSKGLAGEVTGELFF.

The J gene is TRBJ2-7, the V gene TRBV7-6; 7 positions match TRBD2. The length of the CDR3 is 12 residues. The germline V gene encodes CDR1 SGHVS and CDR2 FNYEAQ. V shed 3 bases, J shed 4 bases, and the junction held 0 bases outside the gene matches. CDR3 bases: TGTGCCAGCAGCTTGCGGGGGTACGAGCAGTACTTC. Translation gives CASSLRGYEQYF.

The chain links TRBV19 to TRBJ1-2; weak D call: TRBD1 (5 bases). There are 15 residues in the CDR3. The V end was cut by 0 bases, the J end by 4 bases, with 12 bases between. Germline loops: CDR1 LNHDA, CDR2 SQIVND (reference sequence). CDR3 bases: TGTGCCAGTAGTATAGACGGCAGGGCGACCTATGGCTACACCTTC. Translating it yields CASSIDGRATYGYTF.

The CDR3 protein is CASSLDRGYEQYF. The CDR3 DNA sequence: TGTGCCAGCAGCTTAGATAGGGGGTACGAGCAGTACTTC. This chain uses TRBV7-8 with TRBJ2-5; TRBD1 is a possible D gene (6 bases). The J call could be wrong; TRBJ2-7 is a better fit for the DNA end. This CDR3 region has 13 residues. Germline-derived CDR1 and CDR2 are SGHVS and FQNEAQ.

This rearrangement joins TRBV7-8 to TRBJ1-1; TRBD1 aligns across 8 bases. V gave up 7 bases and J gave up 2 bases; unmatched junction bases: 9. CDR1 and CDR2 from the germline V gene are SGHVS and FQNEAQ. The length of the CDR3 is 15 residues. The CDR3 DNA follows: TGTGCCAGCACCTTTACAGGGGGTTTTAACACTGAAGCTTTCTTT. Translated: CASTFTGGFNTEAFF.

The V and J genes are TRBV12-5 and TRBJ2-3; TRBD2 aligns across 8 bases. The V segment lost 4 bases and the J segment 4 bases; nucleotides outside the gene matches: 4. The CDR3 contains 14 residues. The germline gives CDR1 LGHNT, CDR2 FRNRAP. CDR3 sequence reads: CASGWGLVPDTQYF. CDR3 coding DNA: TGTGCTAGTGGTTGGGGACTAGTTCCAGATACGCAGTATTTT.

This clone was recorded once. The chain carries TRBV7-2 and TRBJ2-5, with 11 positions matching TRBD2. The CDR3 extends over 16 amino acids. Germline assignment: CDR1 SGHTA and CDR2 FQGNSA. J gave up 4 bases and V 5 bases, and 9 bases lay outside the gene matches. Written as DNA, the CDR3 is TGTGCCAGCAGCCCCACTAGCGGGAGTTGGGGAGAGACCCAGTACTTC. Its protein is CASSPTSGSWGETQYF.

This CDR3 is CASSSRQVNTEAFF. In DNA form, the CDR3 reads TGTGCCAGCAGTTCCCGCCAGGTGAACACTGAAGCTTTCTTT. The chain carries TRBV7-2 and TRBJ1-1; no reliable D call. The CDR3 spans 14 residues. Trimming pared 6 bases from V and 0 bases from J, leaving 11 bases between. Germline V lookup: CDR1 SGHTA, CDR2 FQGNSA.

This rearrangement joins TRBV6-5 to TRBJ1-2, with D maybe TRBD1 (6 bases). Trimming removed 7 bases from V and 7 bases from J, with 13 bases in between. This CDR3 contains 12 residues. CDR1 MNHEY and CDR2 SVGAGI come from the germline V gene. DNA of the CDR3: TGTGCCAGCAACACAGGGTCGGGTGGCTACACCTTC. Translated: CASNTGSGGYTF.

The sample holds a few counts of this clone. The gene calls are TRBV7-2 and TRBJ2-1; D perhaps matches TRBD2 (5 bases). Trimming removed 1 base at V and 8 bases at J, with 9 bases between. Looked up from germline, CDR1 is SGHTA and CDR2 is FQGNSA. This CDR3 has 13 residues. This CDR3 is CASSLGAGYEQFF. CDR3 sequence (DNA): TGTGCCAGCAGCTTAGGCGCGGGCTATGAGCAGTTCTTC.

This rearrangement joins TRBV10-3 to TRBJ2-7; possibly TRBD1 for D (5 bases). V lost 0 bases and J 4 bases, leaving 13 bases between the germline ends. The CDR3 loop spans 15 amino acids. Germline-derived CDR1 and CDR2 are ENHRY and SYGVKD. CDR3 in amino acids: CAISESSGKRYEQYF. CDR3 nucleotide sequence: TGTGCCATCAGTGAGTCTTCAGGGAAGAGGTACGAGCAGTACTTC.

The V call is TRBV18, the J call TRBJ2-5; 15 bases match TRBD2. CDR3 length equals 17 residues. The trim removed 3 bases at V and 1 base at J, leaving 3 bases unmatched. The germline gives CDR1 KGHSH, CDR2 LQKENI. CDR3 coding DNA: TGTGCCAGCTCACCGGGACTAGCGGGAGGAATCCAAGAGACCCAGTACTTC. Translating gives CASSPGLAGGIQETQYF.

The V and J genes are TRBV29-1 and TRBJ1-2; 10 nucleotides agree with TRBD1. The CDR3 loop spans 13 amino acids. V shed 6 bases, J shed 4 bases, and the junction held 5 bases outside the gene matches. Germline V gene data show CDR1 as SQVTM and CDR2 as ANQGSEA. CDR3 amino acids: CSVSGTGAYGYTF. CDR3 nucleotides: TGCAGCGTGTCCGGGACAGGGGCCTATGGCTACACCTTC. Using reference TRBV29-1 and TRBJ1-2 for the parts outside the CDR3, the full variable domain is SAVISQKPSRDICQRGTSLTIQCQVDSQVTMMFWYRQQPGQSLTLIATANQGSEATYESGFVIDKFPISRPNLTFSTLTVSNMSPEDSSIYLCSVSGTGAYGYTFGSGTRLTVV.

This chain connects TRBV7-3 to TRBJ2-2; 9 bases align to TRBD2. The CDR3 runs 14 residues. Germline V CDR1 and CDR2: SGHTA, FQGTGA. CDR3 region: CARRTSANTGELFF. CDR3 in DNA: TGTGCAAGGAGGACTAGCGCCAACACCGGGGAGCTGTTTTTT.

The J gene is TRBJ2-1, the V gene TRBV5-4; D gene ambiguous. V was clipped by 4 bases and J by 9 bases, with 17 bases between them. The CDR3 loop spans 14 amino acids. Germline CDR1 SGHNT, CDR2 YYREEE (reference sequence). CDR3 in amino acids: CASSPPLRVGEQFF. CDR3 nucleotides: TGTGCCAGCAGCCCCCCCCTCCGGGTTGGTGAGCAGTTCTTC.

This rearrangement joins TRBV5-8 to TRBJ2-3; 7 bases match TRBD2. V lost 7 bases and J lost 4; bases outside the gene matches: 21. The CDR3 spans 18 residues. Germline CDR1 SGHTS, CDR2 YDEGEE. The CDR3 is CASPLGLADFISADTQYF. Written as DNA, the CDR3 is TGTGCCAGCCCTTTAGGGCTAGCGGACTTCATTTCCGCAGATACGCAGTATTTT. Filled out from reference TRBV5-8 and TRBJ2-3, the complete variable domain reads EAGVTQSPTHLIKTRGQQATLRCSPISGHTSVYWYQQALGLGLQFLLWYDEGEERNRGNFPPRFSGRQFPNYSSELNVNALELEDSALYLCASPLGLADFISADTQYFGPGTRLTVL.

The table lists this clone with a count of one. The gene calls are TRBV7-9 and TRBJ2-1, with 8 positions matching TRBD2. CDR3 length equals 15 residues. Germline CDR1 SEHNR, CDR2 FQNEAQ (reference sequence). V trimming: 3 bases; J trimming: 8 bases; junction bases outside the gene matches: 9. CDR3 in amino acids: CASSLQAGVFHEQFF. CDR3 DNA sequence: TGTGCCAGCAGCTTGCAAGCGGGAGTGTTCCATGAGCAGTTCTTC.

The V gene is TRBV19, the J gene TRBJ1-3, with D tentatively TRBD1 (5 bases). The V gene lost 8 bases and the J gene lost 0 bases, with 11 bases spanning the gap. Germline CDR1 and CDR2: LNHDA and SQIVND (reference sequence). This CDR3 contains 14 residues. The CDR3 loop reads CASYDRRSGNTIYF. In DNA form, the CDR3 reads TGTGCCAGTTACGACAGACGCTCTGGAAACACCATATATTTT.

Concerning this clone: Other DNA sequences within the sample encode an identical CDR3. The V and J genes are TRBV9 and TRBJ1-2, with D unclear. The germline V and J ends were trimmed by 0 bases and 3 bases, with 3 bases remaining between them. The CDR3 runs 12 residues. Germline-derived CDR1 and CDR2 are SGDLS and YYNGEE. For the CDR3, the DNA is TGTGCCAGCAGCGTAGCGGACTATGGCTACACCTTC. Translated, it gives CASSVADYGYTF.